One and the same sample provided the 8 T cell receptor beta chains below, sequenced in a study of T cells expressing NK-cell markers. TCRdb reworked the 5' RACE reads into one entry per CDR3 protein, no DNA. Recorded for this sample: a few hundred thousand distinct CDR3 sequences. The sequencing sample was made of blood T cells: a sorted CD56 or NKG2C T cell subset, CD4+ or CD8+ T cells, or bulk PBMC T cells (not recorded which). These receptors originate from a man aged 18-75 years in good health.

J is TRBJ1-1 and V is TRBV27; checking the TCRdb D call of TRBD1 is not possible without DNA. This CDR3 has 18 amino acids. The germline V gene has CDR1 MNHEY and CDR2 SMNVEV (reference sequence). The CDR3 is CASSHSGTGSFMNTEAFF.

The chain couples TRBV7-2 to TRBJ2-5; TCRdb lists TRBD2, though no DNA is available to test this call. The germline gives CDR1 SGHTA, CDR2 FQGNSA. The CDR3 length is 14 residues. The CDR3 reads CASSSGTSGGIQYF.

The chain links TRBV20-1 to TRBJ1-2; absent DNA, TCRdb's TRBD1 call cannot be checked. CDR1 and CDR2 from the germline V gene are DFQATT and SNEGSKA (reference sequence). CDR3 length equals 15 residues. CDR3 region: CSARAKETGDYGYTF.

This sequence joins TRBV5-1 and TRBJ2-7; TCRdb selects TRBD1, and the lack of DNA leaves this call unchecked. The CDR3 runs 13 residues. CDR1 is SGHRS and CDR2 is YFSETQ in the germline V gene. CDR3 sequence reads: CASSYYRGHEQYF.

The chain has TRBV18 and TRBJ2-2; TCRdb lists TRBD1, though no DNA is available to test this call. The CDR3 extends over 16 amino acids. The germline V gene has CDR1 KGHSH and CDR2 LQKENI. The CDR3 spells CASSPWRTENTGELFF. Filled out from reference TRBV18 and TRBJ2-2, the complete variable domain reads NAGVMQNPRHLVRRRGQEARLRCSPMKGHSHVYWYRQLPEEGLKFMVYLQKENIIDESGMPKERFSAEFPKEGPSILRIQQVVRGDSAAYFCASSPWRTENTGELFFGEGSRLTVL.

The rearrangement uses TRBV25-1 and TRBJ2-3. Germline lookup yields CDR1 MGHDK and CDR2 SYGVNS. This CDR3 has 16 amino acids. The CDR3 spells CASSEGEYAGTDTQYF.

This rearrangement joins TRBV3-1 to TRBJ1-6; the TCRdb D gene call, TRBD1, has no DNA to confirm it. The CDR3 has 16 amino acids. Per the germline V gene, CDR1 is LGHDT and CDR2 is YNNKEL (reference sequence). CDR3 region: CASSRSGQGRNSPLHF.

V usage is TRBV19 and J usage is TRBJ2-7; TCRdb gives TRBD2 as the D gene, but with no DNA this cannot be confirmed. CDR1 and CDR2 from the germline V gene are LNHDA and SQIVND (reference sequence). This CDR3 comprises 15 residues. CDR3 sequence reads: CASMGRAGSSYEQYF.